This T cell receptor beta chain is from a study of cytomegalovirus exposure and HLA in healthy donors. With 60 Vbeta and 13 Jbeta primers, the PCR was carried out. The method was immunoSEQ multiplex PCR; TCRdb's version includes in-frame clones alone and lacks a portion of them. This sample has some 190,000 clones; 77% occur once, and the top ten carry around 1.5%. General study points: Per a prior analysis, the majority of TCR beta V segments were productive roughly 90% or roughly 30% of the time. When a later analysis was performed, an Asian-associated ancestry cluster reportedly had fewer N-insertions than the 666-donor mean.

As to this clone: Antigen unknown.

This CDR3 is 17 amino acids long. V gave up 4 bases and J gave up 5 bases; unmatched junction bases: 13. The germline gives CDR1 ENHRY, CDR2 SYGVKD. The sequence derives from a man between 18 and 29 years old in good health and CMV-seronegative. The J gene is TRBJ1-5, the V gene TRBV10-3, with 8 bases matching TRBD1. The sample comprised PBMCs. CDR3 loop: CAISVGEGDRGDQPQHF. The CDR3 bases are TGTGCCATCAGTGTAGGGGAAGGTGACAGGGGAGATCAGCCCCAGCATTTT.